This entry lists 18 T cell receptor beta chains sequenced from one sample in a study of cytotoxic CD8 clonotypes in ibrutinib-treated CLL (dated by TCRdb to the early 2020s). Sample time point, as interpreted from the label and publication: 12 months on ibrutinib. The library relied on the immunoSEQ multiplex PCR assay. TCRdb's version of the immuneACCESS table is confined to in-frame rearrangements and falls short of the full clone set. An unresolved V gene accounts for under half of the shortfall where checked; the remainder is of unknown origin. This sample comprises more than 140,000 clones, about 80% of them detected only once. 25% to 30% of the sample comes from the top ten. The starting material was PBMCs, obtained after 12 months of ibrutinib treatment. The source is a human donor with chronic lymphocytic leukemia.

This clone was seen a few times. The genes are TRBV27 and TRBJ2-7; 11 positions agree with TRBD1. The germline CDR1 and CDR2 sequences are MNHEY and SMNVEV (reference sequence). The CDR3 consists of 13 residues. The trim removed 10 bases at V and 4 bases at J, leaving 6 bases unmatched. The CDR3 region is CATTGTGGYEQYF. The CDR3 region has the DNA TGTGCCACAACCGGGACAGGGGGGTACGAGCAGTACTTC.

The chain recombines TRBV12-5 with TRBJ2-2; TRBD1 aligns across 9 bases. The junction had 2 bases not matched to a gene; V was cut back by 5 bases and J by 4 bases. Germline V gene lookup returns CDR1 LGHNT and CDR2 FRNRAP. The CDR3 spans 14 residues. CDR3 DNA sequence: TGTGCTAGTGGTCTGACAGGGGGCACCGGGGAGCTGTTTTTT. It codes for CASGLTGGTGELFF. The full variable domain, with the rest looked up from reference TRBV12-5 and TRBJ2-2, is DARVTQTPRHKVTEMGQEVTMRCQPILGHNTVFWYRQTMMQGLELLAYFRNRAPLDDSGMPKDRFSAEMPDATLATLKIQPSEPRDSAVYFCASGLTGGTGELFFGEGSRLTVL.

The genes are TRBV5-1 and TRBJ2-3; 8 bases fit TRBD1. The CDR3 is 15 amino acids. Germline V CDR1 and CDR2: SGHRS, YFSETQ. V lost 4 bases to trimming and J lost 3 bases; unmatched junction nucleotides: 7. In nucleotides, the CDR3 is TGCGCCAGCAGCCTTGACAGGGGTGAAACAGATACGCAGTATTTT. Translating gives CASSLDRGETDTQYF. The full variable domain, its missing parts supplied by reference TRBV5-1 and TRBJ2-3, is KAGVTQTPRYLIKTRGQQVTLSCSPISGHRSVSWYQQTPGQGLQFLFEYFSETQRNKGNFPGRFSGRQFSNSRSEMNVSTLELGDSALYLCASSLDRGETDTQYFGPGTRLTVL.

V usage is TRBV7-2 and J usage is TRBJ2-7; D not resolved. V lost 5 bases, J lost 2 bases, and 16 bases lay in between. Germline CDR1 and CDR2: SGHTA and FQGNSA. The CDR3 sequence is 15 residues long. CDR3: CASSRPQLGTYEQYF. The CDR3, as DNA: TGTGCCAGCAGCCGCCCTCAGCTAGGCACCTACGAGCAGTACTTC. The whole variable domain, filled in from reference TRBV7-2 and TRBJ2-7, reads GAGVSQSPSNKVTEKGKDVELRCDPISGHTALYWYRQSLGQGLEFLIYFQGNSAPDKSGLPSDRFSAERTGGSVSTLTIQRTQQEDSAVYLCASSRPQLGTYEQYFGPGTRLTVT.

This chain links TRBV6-5 with TRBJ2-3, with D maybe TRBD1 (6 bases). CDR3 size: 15 residues. Trimming took off 0 bases at V and 7 bases at J, with 14 bases between the two ends. Germline loops: CDR1 MNHEY, CDR2 SVGAGI. Here the CDR3 DNA reads TGTGCCAGCAGTTACTCCAGCATAGGGGGATATACGCAGTATTTT. It yields the protein CASSYSSIGGYTQYF.

The V and J genes are TRBV4-1 and TRBJ2-1, with 11 bases identical to TRBD2. The CDR3 loop spans 15 amino acids. With 6 bases clipped from V and 5 bases from J, the junction kept 6 bases outside the gene matches. In germline, CDR1 is MGHRA, CDR2 YSYEKL. CDR3 protein: CASRLLAGAHNEQFF. The CDR3 DNA is TGCGCCAGCAGGTTACTAGCGGGGGCGCACAATGAGCAGTTCTTC.

This clone was recorded only once. This chain uses TRBV18 with TRBJ2-2, with 8 bases fitting TRBD1. V gave up 2 bases and J gave up 4 bases; unmatched junction bases: 0. This CDR3 has 14 amino acids. Germline V lookup: CDR1 KGHSH, CDR2 LQKENI. The CDR3 coding sequence is TGTGCCAGCTCACCAGGGACAGGCACCGGGGAGCTGTTTTTT. This gives the protein CASSPGTGTGELFF. Filled out from reference TRBV18 and TRBJ2-2, the complete variable domain reads NAGVMQNPRHLVRRRGQEARLRCSPMKGHSHVYWYRQLPEEGLKFMVYLQKENIIDESGMPKERFSAEFPKEGPSILRIQQVVRGDSAAYFCASSPGTGTGELFFGEGSRLTVL.

The chain is built from TRBV18 and TRBJ2-7; TRBD1 agrees at 7 bases. The germline V gene encodes CDR1 KGHSH and CDR2 LQKENI. The CDR3 is 15 amino acids. With V trimmed by 4 bases and J by 3 bases, 9 bases remained unmatched. As DNA, the CDR3 is TGTGCCAGCTCACGTTCACAACAGGGGTACTACGAGCAGTACTTC. Amino acid sequence: CASSRSQQGYYEQYF.

This chain joins TRBV6-4 and TRBJ1-1; D unresolved. The germline V gene has CDR1 MRHNA and CDR2 SNTAGT. Trimming took off 5 bases at V and 1 base at J, with 8 bases between the two ends. The CDR3 covers 13 residues. For the CDR3, the DNA is TGTGCCAGCAGTTGGCAGACGAACACTGAAGCTTTCTTT. This translates into CASSWQTNTEAFF.

The rearrangement links TRBV6-6 to TRBJ1-4; D is possibly TRBD1 (5 bases). The germline V gene has CDR1 MNHNY and CDR2 SVGAGI (reference sequence). Trimming pared 2 bases from V and 8 bases from J, leaving 9 bases between. The CDR3 length is 13 residues. In nucleotides, the CDR3 is TGTGCCAGCAGTTACCAGGGCCGAGAAAAACTGTTTTTT. Translation gives CASSYQGREKLFF.

This clone came up once. The chain joins TRBV5-1 to TRBJ1-1; the match to TRBD1 covers 9 bases. CDR1 is SGHRS, CDR2 YFSETQ, per germline. J was trimmed by 7 bases and V by 0 bases; bases with no gene match: 7. This CDR3 region has 15 residues. For the CDR3, the DNA is TGCGCCAGCAGCTTGGTAAAGGACAGGGGACTTGAAGCTTTCTTT. It encodes CASSLVKDRGLEAFF.

This clone came up once. This chain uses TRBV7-2 with TRBJ2-7; D possibly corresponds to TRBD2 (6 bases). Per the germline V gene, CDR1 is SGHTA and CDR2 is FQGNSA. V lost 4 bases and J lost 4, with 14 bases in between. This CDR3 has 14 amino acids. The CDR3 is CASSSTTRGYEQYF. In DNA form, the CDR3 reads TGTGCCAGCAGCTCGACGACACGGGGGTACGAGCAGTACTTC.

This clone showed up just once. DNA for the CDR3: TGTGCCAGCAGCGCGACAGCTTCCCATGAGCAGTTCTTC. Translated, it gives CASSATASHEQFF. J is TRBJ2-1 and V is TRBV7-3; tentatively, D is TRBD1 (5 bases). The CDR3 loop spans 13 amino acids. Trimming left V 5 bases short and J 8 bases short, with 13 bases between. Germline V gene data show CDR1 as SGHTA and CDR2 as FQGTGA.

The chain couples TRBV5-8 to TRBJ1-5; D not certain. This CDR3 region has 12 residues. CDR1 is SGHTS, CDR2 YDEGEE, per germline. The ends were cut back, 4 bases at V and 9 bases at J, with 11 bases in the middle. CDR3 sequence reads: CASSTYPRPQHF. The DNA for the CDR3 is TGTGCCAGCAGCACATACCCCCGGCCCCAGCATTTT.

The genes are TRBV4-1 and TRBJ1-4, with D perhaps TRBD1 (5 bases). CDR1 is MGHRA, CDR2 YSYEKL, per germline. The V end lost 6 bases, the J end lost 4 bases, and 9 bases lay between the germline ends. The CDR3 spans 13 residues. The CDR3 is CASRLQVNEKLFF. CDR3 in DNA: TGCGCCAGCAGGTTACAGGTTAATGAAAAACTGTTTTTT.

The chain joins TRBV28 to TRBJ2-1; possible D gene TRBD2, 5 bases. CDR1 and CDR2 (germline): MDHEN, SYDVKM. The CDR3 runs 12 residues. V lost 11 bases to trimming and J lost 4 bases, with 12 bases between them. The CDR3 here is CASRGPYNEQFF. CDR3 nucleotide sequence: TGTGCCTCCCGAGGGCCTTACAATGAGCAGTTCTTC.

The chain links TRBV30 to TRBJ1-1; D remains ambiguous. Germline CDR1 is GTSNPN and CDR2 is SVGIG (reference sequence). V lost 0 bases and J 1 base, leaving 6 bases between the germline ends. The CDR3 extends over 13 amino acids. The CDR3 DNA follows: TGTGCCTGGAGTGTTCGGGAGAACACTGAAGCTTTCTTT. It yields the protein CAWSVRENTEAFF.

This clone was picked up a small number of times. J is TRBJ2-7 and V is TRBV4-2; D call uncertain. V was cut by 4 bases and J by 0 bases, with 13 bases left in between. Per germline, CDR1 LGHNA and CDR2 YNFKEQ. The CDR3 loop spans 15 amino acids. This CDR3 reads CASSPTPGSSYEQYF. The CDR3 DNA sequence: TGTGCCAGCAGCCCTACTCCCGGTTCCTCCTACGAGCAGTACTTC.